A selection of T cell receptor beta chains follows, all from one sample in a study of blood T cell repertoires in COVID-19. Generated by immunoSEQ multiplex PCR, the TCRdb table keeps only in-frame clones and is missing some. The table includes roughly 220,000 clones, approximately 81% detected once. Sequencing was carried out using peripheral blood. The origin of the receptors is a man aged 30 to 45 with active or convalescent COVID-19. CDR3s include the opening cysteine and the closing phenylalanine or tryptophan. The D gene is left open where the match is weak.

V	J	D	DNA	CDR3
TRBV5-4	TRBJ1-6	.	TGTGCAGCCGGGGGGGGGAATTATAATTCACCCCTCCACTTT	CAAGGGNYNSPLHF
TRBV11-3	TRBJ2-7	.	TGTGCCAGCAGCTTAGAGGGCCTTTCCGAGCAGTACTTC	CASSLEGLSEQYF
TRBV6-1	TRBJ2-3	.	TGTGCCAGCAGTGAGTTGGCGGGAGATACGCAGTATTTT	CASSELAGDTQYF
TRBV28	TRBJ2-5	TRBD2	TGTGCCAGCAGTTTATTGGGCCGGGCGGGGGGACAAGAGACCCAGTACTTC	CASSLLGRAGGQETQYF
TRBV28	TRBJ2-7	TRBD2	TGTGCCAGCAGGGGTGCGACTAGCGGGTTCGACGAGCAGTACTTC	CASRGATSGFDEQYF
TRBV7-9	TRBJ1-3	.	TGTGCCAGCAGCTTATCTGGACAGGGAAACACCATATATTTT	CASSLSGQGNTIYF
TRBV11-2	TRBJ1-6	TRBD1	TGTGCCAGCAGCACCCGCGACAGGGGTAATTCACCCCTCCACTTT	CASSTRDRGNSPLHF
TRBV5-6	TRBJ1-6	.	TGTGCCAGCAGCTCGCGCACCCGGGGGAACTCACCCCTCCACTTT	CASSSRTRGNSPLHF
TRBV6-5	TRBJ1-4	.	TGTGCCAGCAGTTACTCGAGCGGGGGTAATGAAAAACTGTTTTTT	CASSYSSGGNEKLFF
TRBV6-5	TRBJ2-7	TRBD1	TGTGCCAGCAGAAGACAGGGGGTGGCCTACGAGCAGTACTTC	CASRRQGVAYEQYF
TRBV30	TRBJ1-1	.	TGTGCCTGGAGTGTCGGGTCCCCGGGGAGCACTGAAGCTTTCTTT	CAWSVGSPGSTEAFF
TRBV5-1	TRBJ2-6	.	TGCGCCAGCAGCTTGGGATCGGGATTTTATGGGGCCAACGTCCTGACTTTC	CASSLGSGFYGANVLTF
TRBV11-3	TRBJ1-1	.	TGTGCCAGCAGCTTAGGGCCAGGGTACACTGAAGCTTTCTTT	CASSLGPGYTEAFF
TRBV5-1	TRBJ1-2	.	TGCGCCAGCAGCTCAAGCGGGGGATACTATGGCTACACCTTC	CASSSSGGYYGYTF
TRBV10-3	TRBJ2-5	TRBD1	TGTGCCACCAGCATGGGACAGGCTGTGGAGACCCAGTACTTC	CATSMGQAVETQYF
TRBV12-3/TRBV12-4	TRBJ1-3	TRBD1	TGTGCCACCCGGACAGGGCCGGGGAACACCATATATTTT	CATRTGPGNTIYF
TRBV14	TRBJ1-6	.	TGTGCCAGCAGCGGACAGAGCTCCTATAATTCACCCCTCCACTTT	CASSGQSSYNSPLHF
TRBV10-1	TRBJ1-1	TRBD1	TGCGCCAGCAGTGAGACGAGGGGACAGCCGAACACTGAAGCTTTCTTT	CASSETRGQPNTEAFF
TRBV13	TRBJ2-5	TRBD1	TGTGCCAGCAGCCCTAGACAGGGGTGGGGAGAGACCCAGTACTTC	CASSPRQGWGETQYF
TRBV6-5	TRBJ1-1	.	TGTGCCAGCAGTTACTCGGCAGGGCAGAACACTGAAGCTTTCTTT	CASSYSAGQNTEAFF